These 14 T cell receptor beta chains share one sample of origin, sequenced in a study of shared clonotypes between healthy human individuals. Generated by immunoSEQ multiplex PCR, the TCRdb table keeps only in-frame clones and is missing some. The data contain 2 million to 2.5 million clones, more than 80% of them singletons. The sample comprised naive CD4+ T cells from PBMCs. As to subset: CD45RA+ positively selected. These receptor sequences come from a man younger than 35 in good health. Some clones in this sample may be carry-over from other donors' samples.

The V gene is TRBV28, the J gene TRBJ1-3; D perhaps matches TRBD1 (6 bases). Between the trimmed V and J ends, which lost 5 bases and 1 base, there was a span of 12 bases. Germline loops: CDR1 MDHEN, CDR2 SYDVKM. The CDR3 extends over 15 amino acids. The CDR3 nucleotides read TGTGCCAGCAGTCCAGCAGGGGCTTCTGGAAACACCATATATTTT. Its protein is CASSPAGASGNTIYF.

The rearrangement uses TRBV11-3 and TRBJ2-3, with no clear D. The CDR3 runs to 12 residues. Germline lookup yields CDR1 SGHNT and CDR2 YENEEA. The V end lost 8 bases, the J end lost 3 bases, and 9 bases lay between the germline ends. DNA of the CDR3: TGTGCCAGCCCAAGCTCTACAGATACGCAGTATTTT. Its translation is CASPSSTDTQYF.

This chain links TRBV2 with TRBJ1-2; no clear D. Per the germline V gene, CDR1 is SNHLY and CDR2 is FYNNEI. Trimming left V 0 bases short and J 7 bases short, with 3 bases between. The CDR3 totals 11 residues. The chain's CDR3 is CASSEAGGYTF. CDR3 nucleotides: TGTGCCAGCAGTGAAGCTGGTGGCTACACCTTC.

Only one count was recorded for this clone. This chain joins TRBV7-2 and TRBJ1-1, with 8 bases identical to TRBD1. The J segment lost 2 bases and the V segment lost 6 bases, leaving 8 bases of the junction unmatched. The CDR3 consists of 15 residues. The germline CDR1 and CDR2 sequences are SGHTA and FQGNSA. In nucleotides, the CDR3 is TGTGCCAGCAGACCGGACAGGGTGGGAAACACTGAAGCTTTCTTT. It codes for CASRPDRVGNTEAFF.

The rearrangement links TRBV5-1 to TRBJ1-6; TRBD1 matches 10 bases. Germline values: CDR1 SGHRS, CDR2 YFSETQ. The CDR3 totals 14 residues. V dropped 4 bases and J dropped 10; count of bases not matched to a gene: 5. CDR3 in amino acids: CASSRGQGLSPLHF. CDR3 DNA: TGCGCCAGCAGCCGGGGACAGGGGCTCTCACCCCTCCACTTT.

V and J are TRBV5-5 and TRBJ1-5, with D unclear. Germline CDR1 reads SGHKS; CDR2 reads YYEKEE (reference sequence). The CDR3 is 14 residues long. The germline V and J ends were trimmed by 1 base and 1 base, with 6 bases remaining between them. CDR3 nucleotide sequence: TGTGCCAGCAGCTTGTGGATGAGCAATCAGCCCCAGCATTTT. Protein sequence: CASSLWMSNQPQHF.

A remark on this clone: Compared with germline, one end of the junction differs, possibly owing to a read error. The chain employs TRBV6-6 and TRBJ2-7; 9 positions agree with TRBD1. Germline V gene lookup returns CDR1 MNHNY and CDR2 SVGAGI (reference sequence). CDR3 length equals 14 residues. The CDR3 region has the DNA TGTGCCAGCAGTTACCACGGACAGGGGTGGGGAGAGCACTTC. Translated, it gives CASSYHGQGWGEHF.

This chain links TRBV4-1 with TRBJ2-1; TRBD2 matches at 11 bases. V lost 1 base, J lost 3 bases, and 5 bases stayed unmatched. The germline V gene encodes CDR1 MGHRA and CDR2 YSYEKL. The CDR3 contains 17 residues. CDR3 coding DNA: TGCGCCAGCAGCCAAGGACTAGCGGGACCAAGCTACAATGAGCAGTTCTTC. This encodes CASSQGLAGPSYNEQFF.

J is TRBJ2-3 and V is TRBV7-2; TRBD1 is a possible D gene (5 bases). The CDR3 has 13 residues. Trimming pared 4 bases from V and 4 bases from J, leaving 9 bases between. Looked up from germline, CDR1 is SGHTA and CDR2 is FQGNSA. CDR3 sequence (DNA): TGTGCCAGCAGCTCCCAGGGCGCAGATACGCAGTATTTT. This translates into CASSSQGADTQYF.

As for this clone: Other DNA sequences within the sample encode an identical CDR3. The chain couples TRBV5-1 to TRBJ2-7, with no clear D. This CDR3 spans 12 amino acids. Per the germline V gene, CDR1 is SGHRS and CDR2 is YFSETQ. Trimming shortened V by 3 bases and J by 0 bases, and 4 bases separated the two germline ends. The CDR3 DNA reads as TGCGCCAGCAGCTGGGACTCCTACGAGCAGTACTTC. It is translated as CASSWDSYEQYF.

The V call is TRBV29-1, the J call TRBJ1-1; D remains ambiguous. The germline gives CDR1 SQVTM, CDR2 ANQGSEA. The CDR3 totals 14 residues. V shed 5 bases and J shed 3 bases, with 16 bases lying between them. The CDR3 coding sequence is TGCAGCGTTCGTGTGCAGCCTGGGGACACTGAAGCTTTCTTT. Its translation is CSVRVQPGDTEAFF.

The genes are TRBV11-2 and TRBJ2-1; no reliable D call. Deletions cut 5 bases from V and 5 bases from J, with 10 bases between. The CDR3 length is 13 residues. The germline CDR1 and CDR2 sequences are SGHAT and FQNNGV. The chain's CDR3 is CASSHDPHNEQFF. As DNA, the CDR3 is TGTGCCAGCAGCCACGACCCACACAATGAGCAGTTCTTC.

V gene TRBV7-9 combines with J gene TRBJ2-7; possibly TRBD2 for D (6 bases). V lost 5 bases and J lost 2, with 16 bases in between. Germline assignment: CDR1 SEHNR and CDR2 FQNEAQ (reference sequence). The CDR3 runs to 15 residues. CDR3 region: CASSRARSGPYEQYF. The DNA for the CDR3 is TGTGCCAGCAGCCGGGCGCGTAGCGGTCCCTACGAGCAGTACTTC. The complete variable domain, with remaining parts taken from reference TRBV7-9 and TRBJ2-7, reads DTGVSQNPRHKITKRGQNVTFRCDPISEHNRLYWYRQTLGQGPEFLTYFQNEAQLEKSRLLSDRFSAERPKGSFSTLEIQRTEQGDSAMYLCASSRARSGPYEQYFGPGTRLTVT.

The genes are TRBV5-1 and TRBJ2-7; the match to TRBD2 covers 9 bases. Germline V gene sequence: CDR1 SGHRS, CDR2 YFSETQ. With V trimmed by 4 bases and J by 7 bases, 12 bases remained unmatched. This CDR3 is built from 15 residues. CDR3 sequence (DNA): TGCGCCAGCAGCCCTTTAGCGGGAGCGGCTTGGGAGCAGTACTTC. Residues: CASSPLAGAAWEQYF.